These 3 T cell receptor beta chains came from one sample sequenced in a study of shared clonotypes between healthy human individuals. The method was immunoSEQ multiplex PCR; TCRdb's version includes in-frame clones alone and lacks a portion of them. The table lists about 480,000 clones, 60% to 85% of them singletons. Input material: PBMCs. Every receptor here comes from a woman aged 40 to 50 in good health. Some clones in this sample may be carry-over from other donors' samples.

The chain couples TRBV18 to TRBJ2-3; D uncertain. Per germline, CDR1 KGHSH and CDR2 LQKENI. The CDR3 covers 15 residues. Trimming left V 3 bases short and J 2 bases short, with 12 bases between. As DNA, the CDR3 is TGTGCCAGCTCACCGCTAGGACCCCCCACAGATACGCAGTATTTT. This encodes CASSPLGPPTDTQYF.

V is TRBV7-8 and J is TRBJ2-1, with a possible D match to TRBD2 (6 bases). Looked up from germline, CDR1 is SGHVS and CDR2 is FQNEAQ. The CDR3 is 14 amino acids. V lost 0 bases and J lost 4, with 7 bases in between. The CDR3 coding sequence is TGTGCCAGCAGCTTAGCGGAGGGGTACAATGAGCAGTTCTTC. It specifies CASSLAEGYNEQFF.

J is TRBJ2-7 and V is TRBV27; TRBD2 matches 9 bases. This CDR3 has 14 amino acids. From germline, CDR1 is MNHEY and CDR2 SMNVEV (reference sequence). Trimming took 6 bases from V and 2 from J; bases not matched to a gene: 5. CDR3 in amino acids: CASRLAGAPYEQYF. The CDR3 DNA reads TGTGCCAGCAGGTTAGCGGGGGCTCCCTACGAGCAGTACTTC.